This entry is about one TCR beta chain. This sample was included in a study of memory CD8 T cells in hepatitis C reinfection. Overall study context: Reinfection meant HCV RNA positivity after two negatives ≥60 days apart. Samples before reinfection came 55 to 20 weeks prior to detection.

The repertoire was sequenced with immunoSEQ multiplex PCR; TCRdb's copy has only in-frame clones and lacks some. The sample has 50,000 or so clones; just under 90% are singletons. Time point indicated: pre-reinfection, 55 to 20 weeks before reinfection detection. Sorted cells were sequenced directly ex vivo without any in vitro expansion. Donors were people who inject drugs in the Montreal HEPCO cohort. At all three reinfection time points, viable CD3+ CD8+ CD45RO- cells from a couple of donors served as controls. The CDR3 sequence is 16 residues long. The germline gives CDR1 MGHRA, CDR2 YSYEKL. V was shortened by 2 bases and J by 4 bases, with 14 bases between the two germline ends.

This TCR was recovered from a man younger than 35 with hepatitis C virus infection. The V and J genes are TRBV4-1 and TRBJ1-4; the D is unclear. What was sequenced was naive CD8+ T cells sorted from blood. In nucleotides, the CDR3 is TGCGCCAGCAGCCAAAATCAGGATGGTTATAATGAAAAACTGTTTTTT. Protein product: CASSQNQDGYNEKLFF.